What follows describes a single T cell receptor beta chain. The antigen is unknown. V was pared by 0 bases and J by 4 bases, with 11 bases between. The CDR3 sequence is 14 residues long. CDR1 is SGHRS, CDR2 YFSETQ, per germline. Clones were read by immunoSEQ multiplex PCR, and TCRdb kept only the in-frame ones, dropping some. The table includes more than 35,000 clones, 70% to 90% detected once. The data are from a study of a mutant IDH1 vaccine in newly diagnosed glioma. Study summary: Patients had eight vaccinations, in weeks 1, 3, 5, 7, 11, 15, 19 and 23. Patients were started on vaccination 4-6 weeks after radiotherapy alone, or with temozolomide cycles. Patients had received radiotherapy, temozolomide, or both previously, most receiving both.

Study-wide findings and caveats: Of the patients, roughly 93% had vaccine-induced immune responses.

Regarding time point: week 5, during vaccination. In every dose of vaccine, 300 ug of mutant IDH1 20-mer peptide was given alongside topical imiquimod. This rearrangement joins TRBV5-1 to TRBJ2-7; no reliable D call. The material sequenced was PBMCs, taken from a glioma patient whose treatment included an IDH1 peptide vaccine. The receptor comes from a man aged 40-50 years with glioma. The CDR3 DNA reads TGCGCCAGCAGCTTGGATAGGGATAGGTACGAGCAGTACTTC. Translating gives CASSLDRDRYEQYF.